This entry concerns a single T cell receptor (beta chain). The CDR3 is 14 amino acids. Germline V CDR1 and CDR2: GTSNPN, SVGIG (reference sequence). Amplification used 60 Vbeta primers and 13 Jbeta primers. Clones were sequenced by immunoSEQ multiplex PCR, and TCRdb holds only the in-frame ones, with some missing. This table holds approximately 75,000 clones, roughly 74% found once. This entry belongs to a study of cytomegalovirus exposure and HLA in healthy donors. This chain links TRBV30 with TRBJ2-2, with D maybe TRBD2 (7 bases). The TCR originated in a woman aged 60-70 years in good health and CMV-seropositive. Sequenced: PBMCs. Here the CDR3 reads CGSPGGSDTGELFF. In DNA form, the CDR3 reads TGTGGGTCCCCGGGGGGCTCGGACACCGGGGAGCTGTTTTTT.